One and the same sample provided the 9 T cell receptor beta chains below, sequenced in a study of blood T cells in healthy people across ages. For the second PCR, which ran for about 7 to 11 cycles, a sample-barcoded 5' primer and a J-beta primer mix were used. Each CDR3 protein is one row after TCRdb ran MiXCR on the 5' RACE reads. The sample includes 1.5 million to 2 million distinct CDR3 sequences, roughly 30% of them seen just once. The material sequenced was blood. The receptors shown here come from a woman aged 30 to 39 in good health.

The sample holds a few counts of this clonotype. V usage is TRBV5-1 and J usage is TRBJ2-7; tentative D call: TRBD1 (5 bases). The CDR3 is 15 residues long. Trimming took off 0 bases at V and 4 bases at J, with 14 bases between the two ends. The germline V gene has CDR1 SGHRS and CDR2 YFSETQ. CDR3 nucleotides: TGCGCCAGCAGCTTGGTGGCAGGGTCGAATTACGAGCAGTACTTC. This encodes CASSLVAGSNYEQYF. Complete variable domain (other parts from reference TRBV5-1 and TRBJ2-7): KAGVTQTPRYLIKTRGQQVTLSCSPISGHRSVSWYQQTPGQGLQFLFEYFSETQRNKGNFPGRFSGRQFSNSRSEMNVSTLELGDSALYLCASSLVAGSNYEQYFGPGTRLTVT.

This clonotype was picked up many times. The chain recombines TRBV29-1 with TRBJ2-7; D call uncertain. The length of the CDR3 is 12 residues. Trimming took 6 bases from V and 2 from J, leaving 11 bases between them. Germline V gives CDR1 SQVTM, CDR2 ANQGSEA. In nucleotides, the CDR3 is TGCAGCGTCTGGTCTGACCCCTACGAGCAGTACTTC. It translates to CSVWSDPYEQYF.

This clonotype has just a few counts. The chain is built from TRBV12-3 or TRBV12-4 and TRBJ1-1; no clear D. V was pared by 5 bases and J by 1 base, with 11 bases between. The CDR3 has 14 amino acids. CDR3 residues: CASSLEEANTEAFF. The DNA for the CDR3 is TGTGCCAGCAGTCTAGAAGAGGCGAACACTGAAGCTTTCTTT.

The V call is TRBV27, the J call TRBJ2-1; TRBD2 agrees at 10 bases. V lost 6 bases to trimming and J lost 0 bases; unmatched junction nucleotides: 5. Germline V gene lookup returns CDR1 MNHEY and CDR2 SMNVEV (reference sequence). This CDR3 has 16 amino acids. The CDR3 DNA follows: TGTGCCAGCAGACATCTAGCGGGAGCCTCCTACAATGAGCAGTTCTTC. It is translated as CASRHLAGASYNEQFF.

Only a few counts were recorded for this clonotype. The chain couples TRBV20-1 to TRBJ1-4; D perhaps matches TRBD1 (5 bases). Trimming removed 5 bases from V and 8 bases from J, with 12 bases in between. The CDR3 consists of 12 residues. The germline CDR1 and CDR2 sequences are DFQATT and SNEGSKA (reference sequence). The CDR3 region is CSAGGEKEKLFF. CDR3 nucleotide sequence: TGCAGTGCTGGGGGGGAAAAGGAAAAACTGTTTTTT.

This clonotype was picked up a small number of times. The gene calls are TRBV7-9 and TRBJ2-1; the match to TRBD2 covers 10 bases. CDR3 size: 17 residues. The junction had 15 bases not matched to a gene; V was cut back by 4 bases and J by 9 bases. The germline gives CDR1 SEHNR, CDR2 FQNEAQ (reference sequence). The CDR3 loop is CASSSPKAQREGSEQFF. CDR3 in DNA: TGTGCCAGCAGCTCCCCTAAGGCCCAGCGGGAGGGGAGTGAGCAGTTCTTC.

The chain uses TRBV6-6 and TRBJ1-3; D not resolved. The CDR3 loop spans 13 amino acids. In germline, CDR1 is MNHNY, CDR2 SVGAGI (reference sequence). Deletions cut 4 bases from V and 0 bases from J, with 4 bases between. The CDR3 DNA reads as TGTGCCAGCAGTTCATACTCTGGAAACACCATATATTTT. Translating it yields CASSSYSGNTIYF.

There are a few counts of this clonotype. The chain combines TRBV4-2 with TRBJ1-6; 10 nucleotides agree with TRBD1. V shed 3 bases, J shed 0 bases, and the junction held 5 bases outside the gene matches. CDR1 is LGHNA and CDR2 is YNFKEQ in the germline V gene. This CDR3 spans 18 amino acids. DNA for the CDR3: TGTGCCAGCAGCCAGACAGGGGGCGAATTCTCCTATAATTCACCCCTCCACTTT. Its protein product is CASSQTGGEFSYNSPLHF.

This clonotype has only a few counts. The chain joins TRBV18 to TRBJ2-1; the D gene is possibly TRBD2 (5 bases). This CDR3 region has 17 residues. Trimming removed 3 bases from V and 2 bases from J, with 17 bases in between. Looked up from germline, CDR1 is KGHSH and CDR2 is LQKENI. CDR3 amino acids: CASSPRASPTTYNEQFF. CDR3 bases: TGTGCCAGCTCACCGAGGGCTAGCCCCACCACCTACAATGAGCAGTTCTTC. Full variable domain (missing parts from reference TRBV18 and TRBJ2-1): NAGVMQNPRHLVRRRGQEARLRCSPMKGHSHVYWYRQLPEEGLKFMVYLQKENIIDESGMPKERFSAEFPKEGPSILRIQQVVRGDSAAYFCASSPRASPTTYNEQFFGPGTRLTVL.